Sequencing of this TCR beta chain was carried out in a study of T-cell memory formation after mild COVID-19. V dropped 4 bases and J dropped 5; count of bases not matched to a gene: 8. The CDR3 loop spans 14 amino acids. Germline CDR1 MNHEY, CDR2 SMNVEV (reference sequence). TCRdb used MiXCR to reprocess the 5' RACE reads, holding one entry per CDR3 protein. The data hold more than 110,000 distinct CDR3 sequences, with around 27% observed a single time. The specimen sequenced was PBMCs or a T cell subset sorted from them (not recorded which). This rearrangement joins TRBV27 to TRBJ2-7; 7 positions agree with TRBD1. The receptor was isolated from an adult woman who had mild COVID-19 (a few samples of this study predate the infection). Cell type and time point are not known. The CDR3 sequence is CASSSPPGGNEQYF. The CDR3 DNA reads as TGTGCCAGCAGTTCCCCCCCAGGGGGAAACGAGCAGTACTTC.